These T cell receptor beta chains were read from a single sample in a study of regulatory T cells in long-lasting Graves disease. MiXCR, run by TCRdb on the multiplex PCR reads, gives a single entry per CDR3 protein. Of some 450,000 distinct CDR3 sequences listed, roughly a quarter are singletons. Sequencing was performed on peripheral blood mononuclear cells (PBMCs), taken when the disease was refractory, from a patient treated with antithyroid drugs. Receptors originate from a female donor with Graves disease. Each CDR3 is given with its conserved first and last residue. The D gene is left open where the match is weak. Rows may omit the clone size; those that give it use once, few, many or a size class.

clone size	J gene	V gene	D gene	CDR3 protein	CDR3 DNA
.	TRBJ1-6	TRBV6-2/TRBV6-3	.	CAIRTAQNSPLHF	TGTGCCATCCGGACAGCTCAAAATTCACCCCTCCACTTT
.	TRBJ1-4	TRBV4-1	.	CASSQDSTGRKLFF	TGCGCCAGCAGCCAAGATAGCACCGGAAGGAAACTGTTTTTT
.	TRBJ2-7	TRBV6-1	TRBD2	CASRPGTSGNSYEQYF	TGTGCCAGCAGGCCCGGGACTAGCGGGAATTCCTACGAGCAGTACTTC
.	TRBJ1-2	TRBV15	TRBD1	CATSRPGTGWNYGYTF	TGTGCCACCAGCAGGCCCGGGACAGGGTGGAACTATGGCTACACCTTC
.	TRBJ2-7	TRBV20-1	.	CSASSSSYERYF	TGCAGTGCTTCATCAAGCTCCTACGAGCGGTACTTC
.	TRBJ1-6	TRBV19	.	CATRTAYNSPLHF	TGTGCCACAAGGACAGCTTATAATTCACCCCTCCACTTT
.	TRBJ2-1	TRBV19	TRBD1	CASRGTGGRNEQFF	TGTGCCAGTAGGGGGACAGGGGGCCGTAATGAGCAGTTCTTC
.	TRBJ2-1	TRBV7-2	.	CASSLEGAEQFF	TGTGCCAGCAGCTTAGAAGGGGCTGAGCAGTTCTTC
many	TRBJ2-7	TRBV28	.	CASSKQAYEQYF	TGTGCCAGCAGTAAACAGGCCTACGAGCAGTACTTC
few	TRBJ2-5	TRBV30	TRBD2	CAWSGGLAGAGTQYF	TGTGCCTGGAGTGGGGGCCTAGCGGGAGCCGGGACCCAGTACTTC
many	TRBJ2-6	TRBV6-1	TRBD1	CASREQGAPSGANVLTF	TGTGCCAGCAGGGAACAGGGGGCCCCTTCTGGGGCCAACGTCCTGACTTTC
few	TRBJ2-5	TRBV7-3	.	CASSLIPGSETQYF	TGTGCCAGCAGCTTAATCCCCGGGTCGGAGACCCAGTACTTC
.	TRBJ2-1	TRBV6-2/TRBV6-3	TRBD2	CASSYSAGVGSEQFF	TGTGCCAGCAGTTACTCTGCGGGAGTAGGTTCTGAGCAGTTCTTC
many	TRBJ2-4	TRBV12-3/TRBV12-4	.	CASSFTGAKNIQYF	TGTGCCAGCAGTTTCACGGGGGCCAAAAACATTCAGTACTTC
few	TRBJ2-3	TRBV2	.	CASSVLGVTDTQYF	TGTGCCAGCAGTGTTTTAGGTGTCACAGATACGCAGTATTTT
.	TRBJ2-7	TRBV9	TRBD2	CASSRGLAGEYEQYF	TGTGCCAGCAGCCGGGGACTAGCGGGAGAGTACGAGCAGTACTTC
few	TRBJ2-6	TRBV19	.	CASRQKHNSGANVLTF	TGTGCCAGTAGGCAAAAGCACAACTCTGGGGCCAACGTCCTGACTTTC
few	TRBJ1-6	TRBV12-3/TRBV12-4	.	CASTYGRARNSPLHF	TGTGCCAGCACCTATGGCAGGGCGAGAAATTCACCCCTCCACTTT
many	TRBJ2-7	TRBV27	.	CASSSGTPAYEQYF	TGTGCCAGCAGTTCCGGGACTCCCGCGTACGAGCAGTACTTC
many	TRBJ1-6	TRBV28	.	CASSYIAGSDNSPLHF	TGTGCCAGCAGCTATATCGCGGGGTCTGATAATTCACCCCTCCACTTT
many	TRBJ2-7	TRBV2	.	CASNAGQTASYEQYF	TGTGCCAGCAATGCGGGACAGACGGCATCCTACGAGCAGTACTTC
few	TRBJ2-6	TRBV30	.	CAWRKRLEREALTF	TGTGCCTGGAGGAAACGACTAGAACGGGAAGCCCTGACTTTC
many	TRBJ1-2	TRBV6-2/TRBV6-3	TRBD1	CASSKPGGSYGYTF	TGTGCCAGCAGCAAGCCAGGGGGCAGCTATGGCTACACCTTC
few	TRBJ1-6	TRBV10-3	TRBD1	CAISEKKGQGGSPLHF	TGTGCCATCAGTGAAAAAAAGGGACAGGGCGGTTCACCCCTCCACTTT
.	TRBJ2-5	TRBV7-8	TRBD1	CASSRPSKNTGGLETQYF	TGTGCCAGCAGCCGCCCCTCAAAAAACACAGGGGGCCTGGAGACCCAGTACTTC
many	TRBJ2-5	TRBV11-1	TRBD1	CASSRRTGPQETQYF	TGTGCCAGCAGCCGGAGGACAGGACCCCAAGAGACCCAGTACTTC
many	TRBJ1-5	TRBV12-3/TRBV12-4	.	CASSLRGTMNQPQHF	TGTGCCAGCAGCCTCCGGGGCACCATGAATCAGCCCCAGCATTTT
.	TRBJ2-7	TRBV9	TRBD2	CASSAQRAGEYEQYF	TGTGCCAGCAGCGCCCAGCGCGCGGGAGAGTACGAGCAGTACTTC
.	TRBJ2-2	TRBV7-2	.	CASSLKHTGELFF	TGTGCCAGCAGCTTAAAACACACCGGGGAGCTGTTTTTT
.	TRBJ2-7	TRBV10-3	.	CAIGRDYEQYF	TGTGCCATAGGTAGAGACTACGAGCAGTACTTC
.	TRBJ2-3	TRBV6-5	TRBD2	CASSYPGLAGGPLSPDTQYF	TGTGCCAGCAGTTACCCGGGACTAGCGGGAGGGCCGCTGTCCCCAGATACGCAGTATTTT
.	TRBJ2-2	TRBV7-3	TRBD2	CASSPTGGAAGELFF	TGTGCCAGCAGCCCGACCGGGGGGGCTGCCGGGGAGCTGTTTTTT
few	TRBJ1-1	TRBV6-2/TRBV6-3	TRBD1	CASSSQGAVRFEAFF	TGTGCCAGCAGTTCACAGGGGGCAGTCAGGTTTGAAGCTTTCTTT
many	TRBJ1-1	TRBV5-1	.	CASSLDPGAMGAFF	TGCGCCAGCAGCTTGGATCCGGGGGCTATGGGAGCTTTCTTT
.	TRBJ2-7	TRBV6-2/TRBV6-3	TRBD2	CASSYSFSREGGYEQYF	TGTGCCAGCAGTTACTCTTTTTCGCGGGAGGGAGGCTACGAGCAGTACTTC
many	TRBJ2-7	TRBV14	.	CASSQDGF	TGTGCCAGCAGCCAAGACGGATTC
.	TRBJ2-7	TRBV11-3	TRBD1	CASSLANRGKEQYF	TGTGCCAGCAGCTTAGCTAACAGGGGTAAAGAGCAGTACTTC